These T cell receptor beta chains were read from a single sample in a study of cytomegalovirus exposure and HLA in healthy donors. Assay used: immunoSEQ multiplex PCR; TCRdb lists only in-frame clones, some missing. The data contain under 200,000 clones, around nine tenths of them singletons. The sample consisted of PBMCs. These receptors came from a woman younger than 35 in good health and CMV-seronegative. The CDR3 runs from the conserved cysteine through the conserved F or W. A D gene is named only where the DNA matches it firmly. Where a row states a size, it is once, few, many or the class of an expanded clone; other rows omit it.

D: -
J: TRBJ1-1
V: TRBV15
size: -
CDR3: CATSSGGGWLNMNTEAFF
DNA: TGTGCCACCAGCAGCGGGGGAGGGTGGCTGAATATGAACACTGAAGCTTTCTTT

D: TRBD1
J: TRBJ2-5
V: TRBV5-6
size: -
CDR3: CASSLQGGETQYF
DNA: TGTGCCAGCAGCTTACAGGGGGGAGAGACCCAGTACTTC

D: -
J: TRBJ2-3
V: TRBV5-1
size: -
CDR3: CASSLGGNTQYF
DNA: TGCGCCAGCAGCTTGGGAGGGAATACGCAGTATTTT

D: TRBD2
J: TRBJ2-7
V: TRBV7-8
size: -
CDR3: CASSLSSGAYEQYF
DNA: TGTGCCAGCAGCTTATCCAGCGGGGCCTACGAGCAGTACTTC

D: TRBD1
J: TRBJ2-5
V: TRBV19
size: -
CDR3: CASIGTGEETQYF
DNA: TGTGCCAGTATTGGGACAGGGGAAGAGACCCAGTACTTC

D: -
J: TRBJ1-5
V: TRBV4-2
size: -
CDR3: CASAGGTEPQHF
DNA: TGTGCCAGCGCGGGGGGCACGGAGCCCCAGCATTTT

D: TRBD2
J: TRBJ2-7
V: TRBV5-4
size: -
CDR3: CASSWSGIIYEQYF
DNA: TGTGCCAGCAGCTGGAGCGGGATCATATACGAGCAGTACTTC

D: TRBD2
J: TRBJ2-7
V: TRBV27
size: -
CDR3: CASSYGGALEQYF
DNA: TGTGCCAGCAGTTACGGGGGGGCTCTCGAGCAGTACTTC

D: TRBD1
J: TRBJ1-5
V: TRBV28
size: -
CDR3: CASSTGQGTRPQHF
DNA: TGTGCCAGCAGTACCGGACAGGGTACCAGGCCCCAGCATTTT

D: -
J: TRBJ2-7
V: TRBV14
size: -
CDR3: CASSQDSSLRRYEQYF
DNA: TGTGCCAGCAGCCAAGATAGTTCGTTGCGTCGGTACGAGCAGTACTTC

D: TRBD2
J: TRBJ2-3
V: TRBV16
size: -
CDR3: CASSQSLAGGGDTQYF
DNA: TGTGCCAGCAGCCAATCACTAGCGGGAGGAGGTGATACGCAGTATTTT

D: TRBD2
J: TRBJ2-3
V: TRBV15
size: -
CDR3: CATSRAVEGLGPDTQYF
DNA: TGTGCCACCAGCAGAGCCGTCGAGGGACTAGGGCCAGATACGCAGTATTTT

D: TRBD2
J: TRBJ2-2
V: TRBV11-3
size: -
CDR3: CASSLGREGLGGELFF
DNA: TGTGCCAGCAGCTTAGGGCGGGAGGGCCTCGGCGGGGAGCTGTTTTTT

D: -
J: TRBJ1-2
V: TRBV4-1
size: -
CDR3: CASSQDWGRSDYGYTF
DNA: TGCGCCAGCAGCCAAGACTGGGGCAGGTCGGACTATGGCTACACCTTC

D: -
J: TRBJ1-3
V: TRBV13
size: -
CDR3: CASSHLGLPSGNTIYF
DNA: TGTGCCAGCAGCCATTTAGGACTTCCCTCTGGAAACACCATATATTTT

D: -
J: TRBJ2-3
V: TRBV6-6
size: -
CDR3: CASSAWSDTQYF
DNA: TGTGCCAGCAGCGCTTGGAGCGATACGCAGTATTTT

D: -
J: TRBJ1-3
V: TRBV5-1
size: -
CDR3: CASSDISGNTIYF
DNA: TGCGCCAGCTCAGACATCTCTGGAAACACCATATATTTT

D: -
J: TRBJ2-1
V: TRBV5-1
size: -
CDR3: CASSVQGNEQFF
DNA: TGCGCCAGCAGCGTGCAGGGGAATGAGCAGTTCTTC

D: TRBD2
J: TRBJ2-1
V: TRBV6-5
size: -
CDR3: CAGFFTSGIGDEQFF
DNA: TGTGCCGGGTTTTTTACTAGCGGGATAGGGGATGAGCAGTTCTTC

D: -
J: TRBJ1-1
V: TRBV2
size: -
CDR3: CASGRQAMNTEAFF
DNA: TGTGCCAGCGGCAGACAGGCCATGAACACTGAAGCTTTCTTT

D: -
J: TRBJ1-2
V: TRBV7-8
size: -
CDR3: CASSLSREFYGYTF
DNA: TGTGCCAGCAGCCTTTCGAGGGAATTCTATGGCTACACCTTC

D: -
J: TRBJ1-1
V: TRBV30
size: -
CDR3: CAWSVLVNTEAFF
DNA: TGTGCCTGGAGTGTACTGGTGAACACTGAAGCTTTCTTT

D: -
J: TRBJ1-2
V: TRBV28
size: -
CDR3: CASSPPDRSNYGYTF
DNA: TGTGCCAGCAGCCCCCCGGACAGAAGTAACTATGGCTACACCTTC

D: TRBD2
J: TRBJ2-5
V: TRBV6-5
size: -
CDR3: CASSWVAGAETQYF
DNA: TGTGCCAGCAGTTGGGTAGCGGGGGCAGAGACCCAGTACTTC

D: TRBD1
J: TRBJ1-2
V: TRBV7-9
size: few
CDR3: CASRETGGDYGYTF
DNA: TGTGCCAGCAGGGAAACAGGGGGCGACTATGGCTACACCTTC

D: TRBD1
J: TRBJ1-4
V: TRBV28
size: -
CDR3: CASSGGGQGVDNEKLFF
DNA: TGTGCCAGCAGTGGGGGGGGACAGGGGGTCGATAATGAAAAACTGTTTTTT

D: -
J: TRBJ1-1
V: TRBV4-1
size: -
CDR3: CASSPRQNHNTEAFF
DNA: TGCGCCAGCAGCCCCCGACAAAACCATAACACTGAAGCTTTCTTT

D: -
J: TRBJ1-4
V: TRBV28
size: once
CDR3: CASRPSGGQANEKLFF
DNA: TGTGCCAGCAGACCATCGGGAGGGCAGGCTAATGAAAAACTGTTTTTT

D: -
J: TRBJ2-1
V: TRBV5-1
size: -
CDR3: CASKLAPGNEQFF
DNA: TGCGCCAGCAAACTAGCCCCAGGCAATGAGCAGTTCTTC

D: -
J: TRBJ2-3
V: TRBV6-5
size: -
CDR3: CASSYRLGGADTQYF
DNA: TGTGCCAGCAGTTACAGACTAGGGGGGGCAGATACGCAGTATTTT

D: TRBD1
J: TRBJ2-7
V: TRBV19
size: -
CDR3: CASSIWAGTDTNEQYF
DNA: TGTGCCAGTAGTATATGGGCCGGGACAGACACCAACGAGCAGTACTTC

D: -
J: TRBJ2-1
V: TRBV27
size: -
CDR3: CASSLGVGAHNEQFF
DNA: TGTGCCAGCAGTTTAGGAGTTGGGGCGCACAATGAGCAGTTCTTC

D: TRBD1
J: TRBJ1-5
V: TRBV6-5
size: few
CDR3: CASRPGTGRPQHF
DNA: TGTGCCAGCCGCCCCGGGACAGGGAGGCCCCAGCATTTT

D: TRBD1
J: TRBJ1-5
V: TRBV2
size: -
CDR3: CASSWDSYNQPQHF
DNA: TGTGCCAGCAGTTGGGACAGCTACAATCAGCCCCAGCATTTT

D: TRBD2
J: TRBJ2-3
V: TRBV28
size: -
CDR3: CASSFWTSGTTDTQYF
DNA: TGTGCCAGCAGTTTCTGGACTAGCGGGACCACAGATACGCAGTATTTT

D: -
J: TRBJ1-4
V: TRBV7-6
size: -
CDR3: CASSAAGGGEKLFF
DNA: TGTGCCAGCAGCGCGGCGGGGGGTGGGGAAAAACTGTTTTTT

D: TRBD2
J: TRBJ2-5
V: TRBV11-2
size: -
CDR3: CASSLGTSGSETQYF
DNA: TGTGCCAGCAGCTTAGGTACTAGCGGGTCGGAGACCCAGTACTTC

D: TRBD1
J: TRBJ1-4
V: TRBV9
size: -
CDR3: CASSIQGGNEKLFF
DNA: TGTGCCAGCAGCATACAGGGGGGTAATGAAAAACTGTTTTTT

D: -
J: TRBJ2-6
V: TRBV5-8
size: few
CDR3: CASSQNRVSGANVLTF
DNA: TGTGCCAGCAGCCAAAACAGGGTATCAGGGGCCAACGTCCTGACTTTC

D: TRBD1
J: TRBJ1-2
V: TRBV5-1
size: -
CDR3: CASSSTGVGYGYTF
DNA: TGCGCCAGCAGCTCCACAGGGGTGGGCTATGGCTACACCTTC

D: -
J: TRBJ2-1
V: TRBV9
size: -
CDR3: CASSVVGENNEQFF
DNA: TGTGCCAGCAGCGTAGTGGGAGAAAACAATGAGCAGTTCTTC

D: -
J: TRBJ1-1
V: TRBV6-5
size: -
CDR3: CASSYSQRDRAFF
DNA: TGTGCCAGCAGTTATTCTCAGAGAGACAGGGCTTTCTTT

D: -
J: TRBJ1-2
V: TRBV7-9
size: -
CDR3: CASSPSQAAVYGYTF
DNA: TGTGCCAGCAGCCCATCTCAGGCCGCTGTCTATGGCTACACCTTC

D: -
J: TRBJ2-2
V: TRBV11-3
size: -
CDR3: CASSWRGGTGELFF
DNA: TGTGCCAGCAGCTGGAGAGGGGGTACCGGGGAGCTGTTTTTT

D: -
J: TRBJ2-2
V: TRBV2
size: -
CDR3: CASSWGQVRTGELFF
DNA: TGTGCCAGCAGTTGGGGCCAAGTCAGGACCGGGGAGCTGTTTTTT

D: TRBD1
J: TRBJ1-5
V: TRBV28
size: -
CDR3: CASTPGQGLGNQPQHF
DNA: TGTGCCAGCACCCCGGGACAGGGATTAGGAAATCAGCCCCAGCATTTT

D: TRBD2
J: TRBJ2-7
V: TRBV28
size: -
CDR3: CASSFGTSGTYEQYF
DNA: TGTGCCAGCAGTTTCGGGACTAGCGGCACCTACGAGCAGTACTTC

D: TRBD1
J: TRBJ1-1
V: TRBV19
size: -
CDR3: CASSPRQGAIEAFF
DNA: TGTGCCAGTAGTCCGCGACAGGGGGCGATTGAAGCTTTCTTT

D: -
J: TRBJ1-4
V: TRBV6-5
size: -
CDR3: CASKGRLQREKLFF
DNA: TGTGCCAGCAAGGGGCGCCTCCAGAGGGAAAAACTGTTTTTT

D: TRBD1
J: TRBJ2-3
V: TRBV2
size: -
CDR3: CASTSDRGQDTQYF
DNA: TGTGCCAGCACCTCCGACAGGGGGCAAGATACGCAGTATTTT

D: -
J: TRBJ1-6
V: TRBV2
size: -
CDR3: CASSEVRTGNSPLHF
DNA: TGTGCCAGCAGTGAAGTCAGGACGGGAAATTCACCCCTCCACTTT

D: TRBD1
J: TRBJ2-5
V: TRBV7-9
size: -
CDR3: CASSKTGLETQYF
DNA: TGTGCCAGCAGCAAGACAGGGTTAGAGACCCAGTACTTC

D: -
J: TRBJ1-2
V: TRBV2
size: -
CDR3: CASSELPQAHYGYTF
DNA: TGTGCCAGCAGTGAGCTCCCCCAGGCCCACTATGGCTACACCTTC

D: TRBD2
J: TRBJ2-7
V: TRBV14
size: -
CDR3: CASSRRGTSAFEQYF
DNA: TGTGCCAGCAGTCGTCGGGGGACTAGCGCCTTCGAGCAGTACTTC

D: -
J: TRBJ2-1
V: TRBV19
size: -
CDR3: CASSSTLKLRAGPSYNEQFF
DNA: TGTGCCAGTAGTTCGACATTGAAACTTCGGGCGGGGCCCTCCTACAATGAGCAGTTCTTC

D: TRBD2
J: TRBJ2-3
V: TRBV28
size: -
CDR3: CASSSWTSGGANPVGTDTQYF
DNA: TGTGCCAGCAGTTCATGGACTAGCGGGGGGGCGAACCCCGTTGGGACAGATACGCAGTATTTT

D: TRBD2
J: TRBJ2-3
V: TRBV7-2
size: once
CDR3: CASSPGGLEISDTQYF
DNA: TGTGCCAGCAGCCCGGGGGGGCTAGAAATAAGTGATACGCAGTATTTT

D: TRBD2
J: TRBJ2-5
V: TRBV7-3
size: -
CDR3: CASSSAGGRETQYF
DNA: TGTGCCAGCAGCTCAGCGGGAGGGCGAGAGACCCAGTACTTC

D: -
J: TRBJ2-6
V: TRBV2
size: -
CDR3: CASSETTGANVLTF
DNA: TGTGCCAGCAGTGAAACTACTGGGGCCAACGTCCTGACTTTC

D: -
J: TRBJ1-1
V: TRBV18
size: -
CDR3: CASAWGAGTEAFF
DNA: TGTGCCAGCGCTTGGGGTGCGGGAACTGAAGCTTTCTTT